This T cell receptor (beta chain) is drawn from a study of blood T cell repertoires in COVID-19. Looking at the study overall: Researchers got acute and convalescent COVID-19 samples from the United States, Italy and Spain.

This clone was observed once. Trimming at V came to 4 bases and at J to 6 bases, leaving 5 bases not matched to a gene. There are 14 residues in the CDR3. The germline gives CDR1 LNHDA, CDR2 SQIVND (reference sequence). Original methodology: Amplified reference gene primers provided the basis for estimating nucleated cell counts. The data were produced by immunoSEQ multiplex PCR, yet TCRdb's version contains in-frame clones alone and is incomplete. Clone size and the V and J calls come from that table; the DNA yielded D and trimming. Of 85,000 to 90,000 clones in the sample, about 91% were seen once. Sequencing used peripheral blood. The J gene is TRBJ2-3, the V gene TRBV19; 9 nucleotides line up with TRBD2. The origin of this receptor is a human donor with active COVID-19. The donor label of this sample is uncertain. The CDR3 DNA is TGTGCCAGTAGTACTAGCGGGGCCCCCGATACGCAGTATTTT. Protein: CASSTSGAPDTQYF.